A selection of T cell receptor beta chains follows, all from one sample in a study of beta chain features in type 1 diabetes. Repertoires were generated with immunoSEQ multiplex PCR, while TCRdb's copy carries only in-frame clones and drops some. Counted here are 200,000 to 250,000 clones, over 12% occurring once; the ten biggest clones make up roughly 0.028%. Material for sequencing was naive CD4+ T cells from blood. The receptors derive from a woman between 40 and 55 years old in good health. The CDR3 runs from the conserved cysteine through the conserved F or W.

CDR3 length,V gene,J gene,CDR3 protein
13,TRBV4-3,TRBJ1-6,CASSQEQVSPLHF
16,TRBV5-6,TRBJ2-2,CASTLVGRADTGELFF
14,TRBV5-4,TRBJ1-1,CASSQYTGSTEAFF
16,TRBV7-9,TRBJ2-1,CASSLSSGANYNEQFF
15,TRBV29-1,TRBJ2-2,CSVGKGALGTGELFF
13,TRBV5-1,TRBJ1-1,CASSLNSNTEAFF
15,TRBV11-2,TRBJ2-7,CASRPLTGIPYEQYF
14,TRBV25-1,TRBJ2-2,CATAGRKNTGELFF
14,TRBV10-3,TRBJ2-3,CAIESGGASDTQYF
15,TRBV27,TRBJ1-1,CASSIKPGLGAEAFF
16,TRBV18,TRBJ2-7,CASSPPGLARAYEQYF
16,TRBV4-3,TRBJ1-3,CASSQGEGESGNTIYF
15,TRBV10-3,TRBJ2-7,CATIVGQGRGYEQYF
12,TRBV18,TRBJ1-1,CATSGQNTEAFF
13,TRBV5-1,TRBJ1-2,CASIGDNNYGYTF
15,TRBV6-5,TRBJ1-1,CASSSYGTLNTEAFF
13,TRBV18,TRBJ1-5,CASSTDRAQPQHF
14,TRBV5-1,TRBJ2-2,CASSRTGDTGELFF
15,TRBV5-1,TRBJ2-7,CASSFGGRATYEQYF
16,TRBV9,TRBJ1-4,CASSVAGLGGNEKLFF
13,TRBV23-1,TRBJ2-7,CASDRTGPYEQYF
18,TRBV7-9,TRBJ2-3,CASSLAMASGGSTDTQYF
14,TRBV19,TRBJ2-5,CASRVRGGGETQYF
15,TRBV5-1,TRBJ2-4,CASSLVPAKADIQYF
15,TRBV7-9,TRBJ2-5,CASSLEGQGVVTQYF
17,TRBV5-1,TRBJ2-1,CASSPGLAGGGGNEQFF
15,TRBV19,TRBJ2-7,CASSLGQGEPYEQYF
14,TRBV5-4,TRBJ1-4,CASSSPGGNEKLFF
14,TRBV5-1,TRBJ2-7,CASSVPTSKGEQYF
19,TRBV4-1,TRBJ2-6,CASSQDHGGPGSGANVLTF
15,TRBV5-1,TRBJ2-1,CASSPGGPSYNEQFF
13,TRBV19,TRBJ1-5,CASSGRGAQPQHF
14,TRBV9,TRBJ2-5,CASSDRSGGETQYF
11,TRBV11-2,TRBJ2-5,CASSYGETQYF
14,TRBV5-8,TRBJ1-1,CASSWDRVNSEAFF
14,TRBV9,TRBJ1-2,CASSGLGGFYGYTF
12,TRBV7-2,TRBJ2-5,CASSLALETQYF
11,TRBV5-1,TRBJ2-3,CASKAVDTQYF
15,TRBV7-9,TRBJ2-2,CASITGTANTGELFF
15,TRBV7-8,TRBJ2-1,CASTSNIGITNEQFF
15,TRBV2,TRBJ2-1,CASSEGRGRGNEQFF
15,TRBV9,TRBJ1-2,CASSLRDSINYGYTF
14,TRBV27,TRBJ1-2,CASSLSVGVKGYTF
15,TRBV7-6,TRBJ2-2,CASSSTGANTGELFF
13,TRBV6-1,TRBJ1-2,CASRETGRYGYTF
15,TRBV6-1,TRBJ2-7,CASRPGQGATYEQYF
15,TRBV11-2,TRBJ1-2,CASSLAWTGAGGYTF
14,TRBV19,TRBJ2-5,CASSISGQAKTQYF
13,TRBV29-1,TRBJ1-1,CSVLFTGGTEAFF
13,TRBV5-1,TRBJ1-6,CASRQGRNSPLHF
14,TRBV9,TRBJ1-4,CASSPPGRNEKLFF
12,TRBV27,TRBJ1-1,CASSSPTSEAFF
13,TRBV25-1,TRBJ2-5,CASSDPHQETQYF
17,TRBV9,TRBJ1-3,CASSGGGTGSLGNTIYF
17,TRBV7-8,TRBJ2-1,CASSKAPWAGGYNEQFF
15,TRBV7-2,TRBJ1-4,CASSLQGAGVEKLFF
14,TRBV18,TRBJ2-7,CASSPPTSVDEQYF
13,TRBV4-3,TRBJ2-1,CASSQDVRNEQFF
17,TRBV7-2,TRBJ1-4,CASSLDGVTRSGEKLFF